The present T cell receptor (beta chain) was sequenced within a study of cytomegalovirus exposure and HLA in healthy donors. Study-level findings and limits: A few CMV-associated chains were confirmed in vitro to be specific for CMV antigens.

CDR1 and CDR2 from the germline V gene are SNHLY and FYNNEI. The V segment lost 4 bases and the J segment 3 bases; nucleotides outside the gene matches: 6. The CDR3 sequence is 15 residues long. As concerns this clone: Its antigen is not known.

The primer mix had 60 Vbeta and 13 Jbeta primers. Method: immunoSEQ multiplex PCR; TCRdb's copy keeps in-frame clones and lacks some. Reported are about 150,000 clones; the ten largest clones contain around 1.5%. Each donor was healthy, and each was a bone marrow donor. V is TRBV2 and J is TRBJ1-5; 7 positions match TRBD1. This TCR derives from a woman aged 45-65 years in good health and CMV-seronegative. The sequenced sample consisted of PBMCs. The CDR3: CASSGPGGPNQPQHF. In DNA form, the CDR3 reads TGTGCCAGCAGTGGGCCAGGGGGACCCAATCAGCCCCAGCATTTT.